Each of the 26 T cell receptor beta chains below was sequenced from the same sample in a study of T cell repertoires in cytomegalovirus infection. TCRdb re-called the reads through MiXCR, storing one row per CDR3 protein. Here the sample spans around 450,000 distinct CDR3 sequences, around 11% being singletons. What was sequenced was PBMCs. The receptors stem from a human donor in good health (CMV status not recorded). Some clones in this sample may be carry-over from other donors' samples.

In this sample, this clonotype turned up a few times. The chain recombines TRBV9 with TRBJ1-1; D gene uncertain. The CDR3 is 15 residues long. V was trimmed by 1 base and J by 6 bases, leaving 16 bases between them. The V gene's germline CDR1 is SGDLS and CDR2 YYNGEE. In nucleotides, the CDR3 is TGTGCCAGCAGCGTATCGGGTTGGGGTAGCGCTGAAGCTTTCTTT. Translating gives CASSVSGWGSAEAFF. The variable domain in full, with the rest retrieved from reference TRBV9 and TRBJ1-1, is DSGVTQTPKHLITATGQRVTLRCSPRSGDLSVYWYQQSLDQGLQFLIQYYNGEERAKGNILERFSAQQFPDLHSELNLSSLELGDSALYFCASSVSGWGSAEAFFGQGTRLTVV.

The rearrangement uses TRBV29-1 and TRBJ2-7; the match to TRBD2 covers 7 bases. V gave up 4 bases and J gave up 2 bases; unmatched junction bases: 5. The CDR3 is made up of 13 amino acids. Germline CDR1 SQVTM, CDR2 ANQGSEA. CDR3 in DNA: TGCAGCGTTGGGGGGGGGTCCGCCTACGAGCAGTACTTC. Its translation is CSVGGGSAYEQYF.

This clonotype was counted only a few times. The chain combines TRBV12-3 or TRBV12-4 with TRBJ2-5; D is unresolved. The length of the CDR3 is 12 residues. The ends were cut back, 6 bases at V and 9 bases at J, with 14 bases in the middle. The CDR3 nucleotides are TGTGCCAGCAGCCAAACCGTTGTCGCCCAGTACTTC. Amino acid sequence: CASSQTVVAQYF.

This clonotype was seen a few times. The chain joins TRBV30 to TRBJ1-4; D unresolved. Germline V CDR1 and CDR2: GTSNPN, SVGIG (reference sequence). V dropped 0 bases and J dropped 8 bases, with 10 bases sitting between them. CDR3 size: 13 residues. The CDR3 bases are TGTGCCTGGAGTGTAGAGGTTGGCGAAAAACTGTTTTTT. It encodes CAWSVEVGEKLFF.

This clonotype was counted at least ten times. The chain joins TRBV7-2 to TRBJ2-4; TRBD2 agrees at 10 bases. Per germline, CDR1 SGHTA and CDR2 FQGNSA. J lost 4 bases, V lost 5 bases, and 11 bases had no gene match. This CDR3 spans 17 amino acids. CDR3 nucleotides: TGTGCCAGCAGCCCCAGGACGGCTAGCGGGGGTAAAAACATTCAGTACTTC. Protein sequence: CASSPRTASGGKNIQYF.

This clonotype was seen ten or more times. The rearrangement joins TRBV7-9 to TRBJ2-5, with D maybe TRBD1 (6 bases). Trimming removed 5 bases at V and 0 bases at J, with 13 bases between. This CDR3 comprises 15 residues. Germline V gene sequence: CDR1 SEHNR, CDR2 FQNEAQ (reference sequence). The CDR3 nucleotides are TGTGCCAGCAGCCCCCTACAGGGTTACCAAGAGACCCAGTACTTC. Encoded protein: CASSPLQGYQETQYF.

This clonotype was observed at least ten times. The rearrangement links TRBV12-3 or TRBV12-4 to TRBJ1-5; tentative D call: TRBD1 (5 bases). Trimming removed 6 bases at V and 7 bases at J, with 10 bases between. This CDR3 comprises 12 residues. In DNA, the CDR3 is TGTGCCAGCAGCCCAGGGAGGCAGCCCCAGCATTTT. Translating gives CASSPGRQPQHF.

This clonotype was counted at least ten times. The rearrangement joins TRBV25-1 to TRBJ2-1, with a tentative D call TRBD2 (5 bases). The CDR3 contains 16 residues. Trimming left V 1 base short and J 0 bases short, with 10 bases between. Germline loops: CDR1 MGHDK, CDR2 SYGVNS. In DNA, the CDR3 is TGTGCCAGCAGTGAATCGAGGGCGCCCTCCTACAATGAGCAGTTCTTC. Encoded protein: CASSESRAPSYNEQFF.

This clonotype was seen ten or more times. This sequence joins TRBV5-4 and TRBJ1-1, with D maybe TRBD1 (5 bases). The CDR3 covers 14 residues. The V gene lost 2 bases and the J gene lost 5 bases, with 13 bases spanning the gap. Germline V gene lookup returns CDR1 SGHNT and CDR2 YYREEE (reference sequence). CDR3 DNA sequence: TGTGCCAGCAGCTTCCCCAGGGAGGGGACTGAAGCTTTCTTT. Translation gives CASSFPREGTEAFF.

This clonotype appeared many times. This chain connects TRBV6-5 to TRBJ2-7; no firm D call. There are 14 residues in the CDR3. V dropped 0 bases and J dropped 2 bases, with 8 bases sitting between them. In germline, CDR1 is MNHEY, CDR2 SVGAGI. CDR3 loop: CASSYSVGAYEQYF. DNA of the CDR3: TGTGCCAGCAGTTACTCGGTGGGCGCCTACGAGCAGTACTTC.

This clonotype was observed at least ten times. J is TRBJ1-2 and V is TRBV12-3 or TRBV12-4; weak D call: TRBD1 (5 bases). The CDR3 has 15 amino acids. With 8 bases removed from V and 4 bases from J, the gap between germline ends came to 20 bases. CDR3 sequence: CASGHEGGPLYGYTF. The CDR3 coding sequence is TGTGCCAGCGGACACGAAGGTGGGCCCCTCTATGGCTACACCTTC.

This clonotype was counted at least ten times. CDR3 sequence reads: CASTESSGGYTF. CDR3 nucleotides: TGTGCCAGCACCGAGAGTTCTGGGGGCTACACCTTC. This chain uses TRBV7-8 with TRBJ1-2; D not resolved. Germline CDR1 reads SGHVS; CDR2 reads FQNEAQ. Trimming shortened V by 7 bases and J by 8 bases, and 14 bases separated the two germline ends. The CDR3 is 12 residues long.

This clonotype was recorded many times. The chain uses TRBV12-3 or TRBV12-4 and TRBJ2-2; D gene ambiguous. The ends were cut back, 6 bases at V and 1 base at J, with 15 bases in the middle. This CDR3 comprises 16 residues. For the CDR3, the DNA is TGTGCCAGCAGCTCCGAGCGTTTTAAGAACACCGGGGAGCTGTTTTTT. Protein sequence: CASSSERFKNTGELFF.

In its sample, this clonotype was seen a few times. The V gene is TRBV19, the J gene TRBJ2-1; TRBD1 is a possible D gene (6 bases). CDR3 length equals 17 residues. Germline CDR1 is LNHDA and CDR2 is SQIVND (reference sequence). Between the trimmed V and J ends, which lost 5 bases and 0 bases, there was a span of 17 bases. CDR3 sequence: CASSRERTASSYNEQFF. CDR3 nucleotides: TGTGCCAGTAGTCGGGAAAGGACAGCCAGCTCCTACAATGAGCAGTTCTTC.

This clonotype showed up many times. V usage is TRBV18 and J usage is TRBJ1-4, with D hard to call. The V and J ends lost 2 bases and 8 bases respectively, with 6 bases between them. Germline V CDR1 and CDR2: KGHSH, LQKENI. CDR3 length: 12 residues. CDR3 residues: CASSPSREKLFF. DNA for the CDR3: TGTGCCAGCTCACCAAGTAGAGAAAAACTGTTTTTT.

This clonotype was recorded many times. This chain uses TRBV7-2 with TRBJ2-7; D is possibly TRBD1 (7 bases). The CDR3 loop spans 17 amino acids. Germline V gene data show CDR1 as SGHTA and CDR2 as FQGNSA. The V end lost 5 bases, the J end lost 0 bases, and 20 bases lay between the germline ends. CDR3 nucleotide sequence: TGTGCCAGCAGCGCGGGGAGGTGGACAGGAGTCTCCTACGAGCAGTACTTC. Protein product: CASSAGRWTGVSYEQYF.

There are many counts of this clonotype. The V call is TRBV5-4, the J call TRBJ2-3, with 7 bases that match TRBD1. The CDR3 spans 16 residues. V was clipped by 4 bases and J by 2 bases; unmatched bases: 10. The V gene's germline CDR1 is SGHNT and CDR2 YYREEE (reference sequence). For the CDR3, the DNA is TGTGCCAGCAGCCTTACCCGGGACAGATACACAGATACGCAGTATTTT. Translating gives CASSLTRDRYTDTQYF.

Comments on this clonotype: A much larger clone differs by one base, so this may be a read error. This CDR3 reads CASSPMGQETQYF. The CDR3 region has the DNA TGTGCCAGCTCACCAATGGGCCAAGAGACCCAGTACTTC. The chain employs TRBV18 and TRBJ2-5; unclear D gene. Germline assignment: CDR1 KGHSH and CDR2 LQKENI. V was trimmed by 2 bases and J by 1 base, leaving 5 bases between them. The CDR3 has 13 amino acids.

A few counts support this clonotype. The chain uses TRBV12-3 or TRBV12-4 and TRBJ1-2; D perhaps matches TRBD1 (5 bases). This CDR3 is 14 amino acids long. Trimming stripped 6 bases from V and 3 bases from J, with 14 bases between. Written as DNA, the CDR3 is TGTGCCAGCAGGGGGGTCAACGGCGACTATGGCTACACCTTC. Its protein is CASRGVNGDYGYTF.

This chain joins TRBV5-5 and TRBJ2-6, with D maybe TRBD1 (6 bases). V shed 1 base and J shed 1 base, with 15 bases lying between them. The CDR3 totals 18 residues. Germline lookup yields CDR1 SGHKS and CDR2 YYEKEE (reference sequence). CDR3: CASSLWSRTESGANVLTF. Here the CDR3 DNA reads TGTGCCAGCAGCTTGTGGAGCCGGACAGAGTCTGGGGCCAACGTCCTGACTTTC.

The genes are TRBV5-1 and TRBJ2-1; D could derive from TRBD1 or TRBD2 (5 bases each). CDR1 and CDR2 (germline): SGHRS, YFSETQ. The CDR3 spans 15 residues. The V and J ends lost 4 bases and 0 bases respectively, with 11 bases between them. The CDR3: CASSGGDSSYNEQFF. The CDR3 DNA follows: TGCGCCAGCAGCGGAGGAGACAGCTCCTACAATGAGCAGTTCTTC.

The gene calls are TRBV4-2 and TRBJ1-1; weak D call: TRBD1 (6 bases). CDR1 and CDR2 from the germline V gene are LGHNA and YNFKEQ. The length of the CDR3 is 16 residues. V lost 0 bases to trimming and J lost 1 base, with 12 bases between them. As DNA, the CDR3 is TGTGCCAGCAGCCAAGATCTGGGGGGGCAGAACACTGAAGCTTTCTTT. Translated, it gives CASSQDLGGQNTEAFF.

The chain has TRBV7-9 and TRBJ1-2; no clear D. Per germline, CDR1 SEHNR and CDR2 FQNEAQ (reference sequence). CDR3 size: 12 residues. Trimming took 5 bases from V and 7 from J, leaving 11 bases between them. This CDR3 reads CASSRTRAGYTF. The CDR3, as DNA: TGTGCCAGCAGCCGAACCCGGGCTGGCTACACCTTC.

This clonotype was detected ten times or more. In DNA, the CDR3 is TGTGCCAGCAGTCCGGGACAGGAATTCTACGAGCAGTACTTC. This translates into CASSPGQEFYEQYF. The rearrangement links TRBV6-2 or TRBV6-3 to TRBJ2-7; 8 bases map to TRBD1. CDR3 length: 14 amino acids. J lost 3 bases, V lost 5 bases, and 6 bases had no gene match. Germline V gene data show CDR1 as MNHEY and CDR2 as SVGEGT.

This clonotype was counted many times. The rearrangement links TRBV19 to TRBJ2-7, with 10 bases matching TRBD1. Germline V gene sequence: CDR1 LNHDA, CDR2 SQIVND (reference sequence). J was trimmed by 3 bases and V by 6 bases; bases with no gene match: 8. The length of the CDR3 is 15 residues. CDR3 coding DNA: TGTGCCAGTAGCATCCGGGACAGGGGAGGCTACGAGCAGTACTTC. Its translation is CASSIRDRGGYEQYF.

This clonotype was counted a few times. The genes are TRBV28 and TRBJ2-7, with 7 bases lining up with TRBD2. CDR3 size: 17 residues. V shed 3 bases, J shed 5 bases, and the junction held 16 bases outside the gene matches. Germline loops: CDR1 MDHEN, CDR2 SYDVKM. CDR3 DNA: TGTGCCAGCAGTTTTCTCGAACCAGCGGGACGTATACACGAGCAGTACTTC. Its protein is CASSFLEPAGRIHEQYF.